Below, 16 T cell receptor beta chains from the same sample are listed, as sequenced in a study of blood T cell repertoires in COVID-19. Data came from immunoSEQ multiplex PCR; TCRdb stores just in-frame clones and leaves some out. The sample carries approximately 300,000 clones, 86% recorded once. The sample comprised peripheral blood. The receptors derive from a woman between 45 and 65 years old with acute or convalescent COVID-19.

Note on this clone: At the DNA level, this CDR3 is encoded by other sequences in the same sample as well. The CDR3 DNA reads as TGCGCCAGCAGCTCCACAGGGGCAACTAATGAAAAACTGTTTTTT. This translates into CASSSTGATNEKLFF. This rearrangement joins TRBV5-1 to TRBJ1-4, with TRBD1 matching 7 bases. Trimming cost V 3 bases and J 0 bases; bases outside gene matches: 2. Germline CDR1 SGHRS, CDR2 YFSETQ. This CDR3 region has 15 residues.

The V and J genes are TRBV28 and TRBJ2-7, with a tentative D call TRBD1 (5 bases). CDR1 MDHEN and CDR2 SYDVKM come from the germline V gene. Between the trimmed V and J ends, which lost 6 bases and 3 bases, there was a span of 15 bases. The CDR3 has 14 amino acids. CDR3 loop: CASSPRETVYEQYF. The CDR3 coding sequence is TGTGCCAGCAGCCCTCGCGAGACAGTCTACGAGCAGTACTTC.

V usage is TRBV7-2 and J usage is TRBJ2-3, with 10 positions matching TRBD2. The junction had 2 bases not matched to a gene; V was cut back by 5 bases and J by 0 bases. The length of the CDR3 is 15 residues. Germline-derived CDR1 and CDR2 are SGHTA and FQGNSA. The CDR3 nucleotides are TGTGCCAGCAGCCGGACTAGCGGCAGCACAGATACGCAGTATTTT. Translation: CASSRTSGSTDTQYF.

CDR3 residues: CATSDEKYSNQPQHF. CDR3 DNA: TGTGCCACCAGTGATGAGAAATATAGCAATCAGCCCCAGCATTTT. The chain uses TRBV24-1 and TRBJ1-5; D is unclear. The germline CDR1 and CDR2 sequences are KGHDR and SFDVKD. This CDR3 is 15 amino acids long. V gave up 3 bases and J gave up 0 bases, with 8 bases separating them.

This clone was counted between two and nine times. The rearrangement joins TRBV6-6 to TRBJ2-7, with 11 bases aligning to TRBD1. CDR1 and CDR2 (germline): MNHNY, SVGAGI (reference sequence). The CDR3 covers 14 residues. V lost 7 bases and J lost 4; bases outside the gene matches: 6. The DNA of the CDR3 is TGTGCCAGCAATGCAGGACAGGGGGCGTACGAGCAGTACTTC. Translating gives CASNAGQGAYEQYF.

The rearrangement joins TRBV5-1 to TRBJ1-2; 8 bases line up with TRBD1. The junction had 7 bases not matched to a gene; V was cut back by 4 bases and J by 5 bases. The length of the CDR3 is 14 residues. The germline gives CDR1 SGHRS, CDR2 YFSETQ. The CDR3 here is CASSAGTGVYGYTF. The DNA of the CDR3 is TGCGCCAGCAGCGCCGGGACAGGCGTTTATGGCTACACCTTC.

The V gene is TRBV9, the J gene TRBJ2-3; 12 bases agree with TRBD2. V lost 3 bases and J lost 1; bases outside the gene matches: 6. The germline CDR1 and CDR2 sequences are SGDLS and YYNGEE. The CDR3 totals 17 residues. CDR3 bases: TGTGCCAGCAGCGCCGGGACTAGCGGGTTTCGCACAGATACGCAGTATTTT. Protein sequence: CASSAGTSGFRTDTQYF.

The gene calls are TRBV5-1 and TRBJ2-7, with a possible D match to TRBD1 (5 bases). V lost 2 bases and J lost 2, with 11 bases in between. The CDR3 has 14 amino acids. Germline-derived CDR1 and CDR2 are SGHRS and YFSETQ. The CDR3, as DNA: TGCGCCAGCAGCTTCGCAGGGTATCCCTACGAGCAGTACTTC. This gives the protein CASSFAGYPYEQYF.

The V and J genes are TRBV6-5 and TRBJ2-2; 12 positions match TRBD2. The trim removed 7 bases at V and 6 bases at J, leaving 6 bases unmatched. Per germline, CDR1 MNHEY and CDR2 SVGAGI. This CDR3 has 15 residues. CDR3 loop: CASIRLAGVPGELFF. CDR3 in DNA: TGTGCCAGCATCAGACTAGCGGGAGTACCCGGGGAGCTGTTTTTT.

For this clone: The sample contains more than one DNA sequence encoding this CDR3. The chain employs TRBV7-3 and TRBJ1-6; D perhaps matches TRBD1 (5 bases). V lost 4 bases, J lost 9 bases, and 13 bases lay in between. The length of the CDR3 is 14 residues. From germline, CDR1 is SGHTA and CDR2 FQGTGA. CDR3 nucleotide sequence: TGTGCCAGCAGCTCCTCGGCGCAGGGTTCACCCCTCCACTTT. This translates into CASSSSAQGSPLHF.

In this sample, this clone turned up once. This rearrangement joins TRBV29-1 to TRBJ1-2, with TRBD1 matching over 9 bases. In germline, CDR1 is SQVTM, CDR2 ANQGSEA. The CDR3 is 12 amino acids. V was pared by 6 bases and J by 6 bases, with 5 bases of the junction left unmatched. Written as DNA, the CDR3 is TGCAGCGTCGTACGGACAGGGGATGGCTACACCTTC. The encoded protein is CSVVRTGDGYTF.

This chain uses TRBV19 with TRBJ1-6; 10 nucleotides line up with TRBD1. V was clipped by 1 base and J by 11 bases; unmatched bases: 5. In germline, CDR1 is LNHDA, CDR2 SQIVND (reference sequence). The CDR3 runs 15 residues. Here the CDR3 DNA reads TGTGCCAGTAGTATAGGACGGACAGGGGGGACACCCCTCCACTTT. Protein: CASSIGRTGGTPLHF.

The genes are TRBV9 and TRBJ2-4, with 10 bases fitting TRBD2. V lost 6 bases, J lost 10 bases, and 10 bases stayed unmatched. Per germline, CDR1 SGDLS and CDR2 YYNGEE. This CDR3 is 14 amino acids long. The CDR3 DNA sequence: TGTGCCAGCACCCCGGGGCTAGCGGGAGTTATTCAGTACTTC. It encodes CASTPGLAGVIQYF.

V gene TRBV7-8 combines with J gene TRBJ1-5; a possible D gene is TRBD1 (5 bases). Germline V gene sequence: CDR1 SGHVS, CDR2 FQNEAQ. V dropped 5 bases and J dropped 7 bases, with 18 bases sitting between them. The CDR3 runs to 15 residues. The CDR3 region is CASSRVGGERQPQHF. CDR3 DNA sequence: TGTGCCAGCAGCCGGGTCGGGGGAGAGAGACAGCCCCAGCATTTT.

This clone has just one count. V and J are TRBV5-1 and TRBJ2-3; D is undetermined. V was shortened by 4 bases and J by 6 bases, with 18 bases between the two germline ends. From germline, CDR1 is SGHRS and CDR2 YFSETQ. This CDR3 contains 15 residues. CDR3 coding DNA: TGCGCCAGCAGCCCGACCACGGCAGGTGAGGATACGCAGTATTTT. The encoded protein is CASSPTTAGEDTQYF.

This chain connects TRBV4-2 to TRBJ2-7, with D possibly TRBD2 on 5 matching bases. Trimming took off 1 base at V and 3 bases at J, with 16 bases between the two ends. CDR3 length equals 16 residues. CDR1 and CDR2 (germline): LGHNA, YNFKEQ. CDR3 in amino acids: CASSQVPTSWDYEQYF. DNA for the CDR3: TGTGCCAGCAGCCAAGTTCCCACTAGTTGGGACTACGAGCAGTACTTC.